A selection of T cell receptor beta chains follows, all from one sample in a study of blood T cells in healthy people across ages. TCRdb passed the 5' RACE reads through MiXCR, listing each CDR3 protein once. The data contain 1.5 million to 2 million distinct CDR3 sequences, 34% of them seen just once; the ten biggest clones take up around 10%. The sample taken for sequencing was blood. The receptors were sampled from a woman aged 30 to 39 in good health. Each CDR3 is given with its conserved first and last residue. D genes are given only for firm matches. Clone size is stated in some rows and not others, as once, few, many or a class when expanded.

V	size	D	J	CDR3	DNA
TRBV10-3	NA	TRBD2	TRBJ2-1	CAIREREGREQFF	TGTGCCATCAGGGAGCGGGAGGGCCGTGAGCAGTTCTTC
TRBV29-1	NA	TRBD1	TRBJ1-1	CSGGQMNTEAFF	TGCAGCGGGGGACAGATGAACACTGAAGCTTTCTTT
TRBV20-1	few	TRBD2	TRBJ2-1	CSAIRPGLAGGLSYNEQFF	TGCAGTGCAATCCGTCCGGGACTAGCGGGGGGGCTTTCCTACAATGAGCAGTTCTTC
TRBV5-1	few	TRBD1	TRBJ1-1	CASSFAQGSTEAFF	TGCGCCAGCAGCTTTGCACAGGGGAGCACTGAAGCTTTCTTT
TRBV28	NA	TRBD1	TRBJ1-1	CASGDRARGTEAFF	TGTGCCAGCGGTGACAGGGCCCGAGGGACTGAAGCTTTCTTT
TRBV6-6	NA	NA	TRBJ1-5	CASRPQGRSQPQHF	TGTGCCAGCAGGCCCCAGGGACGGAGTCAGCCCCAGCATTTT
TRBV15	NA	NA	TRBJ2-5	CATSRSGSGDTQYF	TGTGCCACCAGCAGGTCGGGGTCTGGGGACACCCAGTACTTC
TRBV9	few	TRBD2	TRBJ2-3	CTSSVGLAGEDTQYF	TGTACCAGCAGCGTAGGTCTAGCGGGGGAAGATACGCAGTATTTT
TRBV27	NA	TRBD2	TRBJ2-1	CASKKGAASGGPEQFF	TGTGCCAGCAAAAAAGGGGCAGCTAGCGGGGGCCCTGAGCAGTTCTTC
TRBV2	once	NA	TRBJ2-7	CASTHWEGANYEQYF	TGTGCCAGCACTCACTGGGAGGGGGCTAACTACGAGCAGTACTTC
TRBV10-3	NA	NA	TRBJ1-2	CAISEFQGGYGYTF	TGTGCCATCAGTGAGTTTCAGGGAGGCTATGGCTACACCTTC
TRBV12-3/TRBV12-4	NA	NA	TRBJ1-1	CASSPLQGNTEAFF	TGTGCCAGCAGCCCTCTGCAGGGCAACACTGAAGCTTTCTTT
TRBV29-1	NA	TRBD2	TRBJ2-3	CSVEDPLTSGMSTDTQYF	TGCAGCGTTGAAGATCCCCTTACTAGCGGCATGAGCACAGATACGCAGTATTTT
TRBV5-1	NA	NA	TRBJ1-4	CASSLAYGQKSNEKLFF	TGCGCCAGCAGCTTGGCTTATGGTCAGAAGTCCAATGAAAAACTGTTTTTT
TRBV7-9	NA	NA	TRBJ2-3	CASSLAKGVDTQYF	TGTGCCAGCAGCTTAGCGAAGGGTGTCGATACGCAGTATTTT
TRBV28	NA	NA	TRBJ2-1	CASSISVNEQFF	TGTGCCAGCAGCATTAGTGTCAATGAGCAGTTCTTC
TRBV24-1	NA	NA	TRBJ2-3	CATSVLGDTQYF	TGTGCCACCAGTGTCCTCGGGGATACGCAGTATTTT
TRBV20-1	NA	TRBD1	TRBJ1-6	CSAPGRGQSPLHF	TGCAGTGCTCCTGGCAGGGGGCAATCACCCCTCCACTTT
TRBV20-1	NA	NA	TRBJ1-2	CSARERGIYGYTF	TGCAGTGCTAGAGAACGGGGGATCTATGGCTACACCTTC
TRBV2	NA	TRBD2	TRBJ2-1	CASSERLAGGVPYNEQFF	TGTGCCAGCAGTGAGCGCCTAGCGGGGGGCGTACCTTACAATGAGCAGTTCTTC
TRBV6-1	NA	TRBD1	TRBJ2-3	CASSEVRAGTGPDTQYF	TGTGCCAGCAGTGAAGTGAGAGCCGGGACAGGGCCAGATACGCAGTATTTT
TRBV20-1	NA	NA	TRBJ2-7	CSARDRRGVDEQYF	TGCAGTGCTAGAGATCGCAGGGGGGTGGACGAGCAGTACTTC
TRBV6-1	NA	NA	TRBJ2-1	CASTSRAVRRNEQFF	TGTGCCAGCACCTCACGGGCGGTTAGGAGAAATGAGCAGTTCTTC
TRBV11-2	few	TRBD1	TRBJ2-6	CASSSTGFVVLTF	TGTGCCAGCAGCTCGACAGGGTTCGTAGTCCTGACTTTC
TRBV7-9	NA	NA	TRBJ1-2	CASRPPLAF	TGTGCCAGCAGACCCCCCTTGGCCTTC
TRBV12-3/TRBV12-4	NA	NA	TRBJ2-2	CASKTVANTGELFF	TGTGCCAGCAAGACAGTCGCGAACACCGGGGAGCTGTTTTTT
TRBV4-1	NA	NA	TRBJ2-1	CASSQVVNGAAEQFF	TGCGCCAGCAGCCAAGTGGTAAACGGAGCCGCTGAGCAGTTCTTC
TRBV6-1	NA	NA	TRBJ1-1	CASRALDMNTEAFF	TGTGCCAGCAGGGCCCTAGACATGAACACTGAAGCTTTCTTT
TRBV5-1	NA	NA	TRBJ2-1	CASSSRGAEVWNEQFF	TGCGCCAGCAGCTCCCGCGGGGCAGAGGTTTGGAATGAGCAGTTCTTC
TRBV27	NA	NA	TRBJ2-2	CASSVPRGMDTGELFF	TGTGCCAGCAGTGTTCCCCGGGGCATGGACACCGGGGAGCTGTTTTTT
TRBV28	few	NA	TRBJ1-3	CASNPGGISGNTIYF	TGTGCCAGCAATCCGGGGGGGATCTCTGGAAACACCATATATTTT
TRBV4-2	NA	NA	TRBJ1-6	CASRTSSYNSPLHF	TGTGCCAGCAGGACCAGCTCCTATAATTCACCCCTCCACTTT
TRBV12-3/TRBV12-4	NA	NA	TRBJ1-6	CASRPGHSYNSPLHF	TGTGCCAGCAGGCCGGGGCACTCCTATAATTCACCCCTCCACTTT
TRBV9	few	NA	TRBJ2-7	CASSVSPGPLSEQYF	TGTGCCAGCAGCGTATCCCCGGGGCCCCTTTCCGAGCAGTACTTC
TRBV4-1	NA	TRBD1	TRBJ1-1	CASSQGGQGGNTEAFF	TGCGCCAGCAGCCAGGGGGGACAGGGGGGCAACACTGAAGCTTTCTTT
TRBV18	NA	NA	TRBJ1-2	CASSHRTDYGYTF	TGTGCCAGCTCGCACAGGACCGACTATGGCTACACCTTC
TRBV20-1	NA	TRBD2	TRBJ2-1	CSARGTSGRDEQFF	TGCAGTGCCCGCGGGACTAGCGGGAGAGATGAGCAGTTCTTC
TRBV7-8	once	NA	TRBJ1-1	CASIKMEGWTEAFF	TGTGCCAGCATAAAGATGGAGGGATGGACTGAAGCTTTCTTT
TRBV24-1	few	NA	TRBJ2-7	CATSDLRYTEQYF	TGTGCCACCAGTGATTTACGTTACACCGAGCAGTACTTC
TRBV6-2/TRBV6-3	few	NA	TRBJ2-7	CASSWRGSGFSYEQYF	TGTGCCAGCAGTTGGAGGGGGTCGGGCTTCTCCTACGAGCAGTACTTC
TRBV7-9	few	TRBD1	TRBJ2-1	CASSSGTGGWNEQFF	TGTGCCAGCAGCTCCGGGACAGGGGGCTGGAATGAGCAGTTCTTC
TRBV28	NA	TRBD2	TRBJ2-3	CASTGGRSDTQYF	TGTGCCAGCACCGGGGGGAGGTCAGATACGCAGTATTTT
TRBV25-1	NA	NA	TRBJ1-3	CASSESGLSGNTIYF	TGTGCCAGCAGTGAATCCGGCCTCTCTGGAAACACCATATATTTT
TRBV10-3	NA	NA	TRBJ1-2	CAISGQTTAGYTF	TGTGCCATCAGCGGACAGACCACCGCGGGCTACACCTTC
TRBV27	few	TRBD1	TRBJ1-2	CASSYYGGQLNYGYTF	TGTGCCAGCAGCTATTATGGGGGACAGCTCAACTATGGCTACACCTTC
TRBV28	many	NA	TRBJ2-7	CASRSGTYEQYF	TGTGCCAGCCGCTCCGGAACCTACGAGCAGTACTTC
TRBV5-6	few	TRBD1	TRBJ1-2	CVSSGRTGNYGYTF	TGTGTCAGCAGCGGGCGGACAGGGAACTATGGCTACACCTTC
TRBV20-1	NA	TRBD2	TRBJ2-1	CSARDPLAGGANEQFF	TGCAGTGCTAGAGATCCCCTAGCGGGAGGAGCAAATGAGCAGTTCTTC
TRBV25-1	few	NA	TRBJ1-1	CASKRASEAFF	TGTGCCAGCAAGAGGGCGTCTGAAGCTTTCTTT
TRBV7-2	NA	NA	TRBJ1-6	CASSLDGAPLHF	TGTGCCAGCAGCCTAGATGGCGCACCCCTCCACTTT
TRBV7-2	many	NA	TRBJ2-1	CASSLIRVNNEQFF	TGTGCCAGCAGCTTAATAAGAGTTAACAATGAGCAGTTCTTC
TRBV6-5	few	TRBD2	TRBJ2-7	CASSYSASGIYEQYF	TGTGCCAGCAGTTACTCGGCTAGCGGGATCTACGAGCAGTACTTC
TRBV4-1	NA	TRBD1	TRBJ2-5	CASSRLGQGIQETQYF	TGCGCCAGCAGCCGCCTGGGACAGGGAATCCAAGAGACCCAGTACTTC
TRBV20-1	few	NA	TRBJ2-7	CSAFKLEKSYEQYF	TGCAGTGCTTTTAAACTAGAAAAAAGCTACGAGCAGTACTTC
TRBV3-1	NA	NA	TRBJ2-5	CASGVLPGETQYF	TGTGCCAGCGGCGTATTGCCGGGAGAGACCCAGTACTTC
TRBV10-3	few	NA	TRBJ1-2	CAISEFSLRSRGYTF	TGTGCCATCAGTGAGTTTAGTTTGCGATCGCGTGGCTACACCTTC
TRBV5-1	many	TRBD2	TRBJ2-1	CASGLAPNNEQFF	TGCGCCAGCGGACTAGCGCCGAACAATGAGCAGTTCTTC
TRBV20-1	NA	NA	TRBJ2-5	CSARGMTRPGETQYF	TGCAGTGCTAGAGGAATGACTAGGCCAGGGGAGACCCAGTACTTC
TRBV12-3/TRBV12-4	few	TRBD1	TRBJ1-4	CASSSSTGEGKKLFF	TGTGCCAGCAGTTCCTCCACAGGGGAAGGTAAAAAACTGTTTTTT
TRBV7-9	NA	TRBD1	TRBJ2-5	CASRGGQTGGSVETQYF	TGTGCCAGCAGGGGCGGACAGACAGGGGGGAGTGTTGAGACCCAGTACTTC